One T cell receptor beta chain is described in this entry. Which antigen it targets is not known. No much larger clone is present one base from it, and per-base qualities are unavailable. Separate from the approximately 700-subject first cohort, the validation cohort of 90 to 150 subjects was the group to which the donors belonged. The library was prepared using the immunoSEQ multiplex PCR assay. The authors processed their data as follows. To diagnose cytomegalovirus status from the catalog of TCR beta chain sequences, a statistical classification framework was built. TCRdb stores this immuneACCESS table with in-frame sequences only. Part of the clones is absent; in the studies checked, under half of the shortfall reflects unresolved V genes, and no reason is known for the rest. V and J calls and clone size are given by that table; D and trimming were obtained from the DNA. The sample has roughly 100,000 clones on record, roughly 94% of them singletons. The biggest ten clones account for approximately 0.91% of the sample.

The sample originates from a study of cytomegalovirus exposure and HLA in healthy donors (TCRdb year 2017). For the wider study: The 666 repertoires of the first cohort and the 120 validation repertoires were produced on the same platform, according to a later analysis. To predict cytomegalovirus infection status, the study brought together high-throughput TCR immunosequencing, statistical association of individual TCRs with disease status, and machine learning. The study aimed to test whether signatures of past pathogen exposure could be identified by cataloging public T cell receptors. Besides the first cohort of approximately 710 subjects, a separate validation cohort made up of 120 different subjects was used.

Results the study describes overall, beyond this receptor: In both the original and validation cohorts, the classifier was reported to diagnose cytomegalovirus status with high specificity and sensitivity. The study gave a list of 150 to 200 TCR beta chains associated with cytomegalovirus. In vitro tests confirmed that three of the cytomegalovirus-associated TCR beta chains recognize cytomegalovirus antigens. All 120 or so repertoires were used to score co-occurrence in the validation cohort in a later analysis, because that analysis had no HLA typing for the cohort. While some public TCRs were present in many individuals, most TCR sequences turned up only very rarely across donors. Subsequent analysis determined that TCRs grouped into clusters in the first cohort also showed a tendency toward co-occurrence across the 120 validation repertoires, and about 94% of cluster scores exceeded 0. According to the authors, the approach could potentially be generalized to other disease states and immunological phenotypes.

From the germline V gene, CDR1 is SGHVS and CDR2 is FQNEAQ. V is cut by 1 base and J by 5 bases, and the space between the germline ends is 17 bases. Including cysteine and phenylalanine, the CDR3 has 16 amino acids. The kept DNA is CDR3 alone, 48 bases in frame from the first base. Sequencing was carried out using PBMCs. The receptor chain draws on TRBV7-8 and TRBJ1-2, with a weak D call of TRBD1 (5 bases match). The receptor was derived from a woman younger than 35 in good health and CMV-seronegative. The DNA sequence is TGTGCCAGCAGCTTAGAATCGGGGAGGGGCAAATATGGCTACACCTTC. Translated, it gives CASSLESGRGKYGYTF.